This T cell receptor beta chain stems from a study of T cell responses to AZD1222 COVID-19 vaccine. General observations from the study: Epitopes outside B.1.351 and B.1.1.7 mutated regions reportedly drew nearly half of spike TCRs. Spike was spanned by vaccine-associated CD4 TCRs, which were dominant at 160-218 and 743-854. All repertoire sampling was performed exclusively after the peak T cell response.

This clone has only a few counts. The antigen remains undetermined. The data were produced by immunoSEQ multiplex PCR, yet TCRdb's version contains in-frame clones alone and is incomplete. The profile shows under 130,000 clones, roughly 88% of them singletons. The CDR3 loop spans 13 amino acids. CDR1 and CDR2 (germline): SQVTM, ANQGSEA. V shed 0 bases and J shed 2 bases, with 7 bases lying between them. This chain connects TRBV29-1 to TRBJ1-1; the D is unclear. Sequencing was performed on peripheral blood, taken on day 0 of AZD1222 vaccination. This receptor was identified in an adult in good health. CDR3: CSVEERGNTEAFF. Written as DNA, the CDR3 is TGCAGCGTTGAAGAACGGGGAAACACTGAAGCTTTCTTT.